Listed below are T cell receptor beta chains from one sample, sequenced in a study of T cells in narcolepsy. Produced via immunoSEQ multiplex PCR; TCRdb's table is partial and in-frame only. Counted here are 20,000 to 25,000 clones, about 85% occurring once; the ten biggest clones make up under 1.5%. Sequenced input: CD45RA- memory CD4+ T cells from PBMCs. These receptors originate from a human donor with narcolepsy. The CDR3 runs from the conserved cysteine through the conserved F or W. The order of the fields is D gene, V gene, clone size, J gene, CDR3 DNA, CDR3 protein. A D gene is named only where the DNA matches it firmly. The size of a clone is reported for some rows only, either as once, few or many, or as a class for expanded clones.

-	TRBV7-3	once	TRBJ2-1	TGTGCCAGCAGCAACGGACAGAGCTCCTACAATGAGCAGTTCTTC	CASSNGQSSYNEQFF
TRBD2	TRBV15	-	TRBJ2-7	TGTGCCACCAGCAGCCCGGGGCAGCGGGAAAACGAGCAGTACTTC	CATSSPGQRENEQYF
TRBD2	TRBV7-8	few	TRBJ2-3	TGTGCCAGCAGCGAGGGAGGGGCTGTTGATACGCAGTATTTT	CASSEGGAVDTQYF
TRBD2	TRBV7-8	-	TRBJ2-2	TGTGCCAGCAGCTTAGGGCTAGCGGGAGGCGTACGGAACACCGGGGAGCTGTTTTTT	CASSLGLAGGVRNTGELFF
-	TRBV28	-	TRBJ2-7	TGTGCCAGCAGTTCGACTTCACTGAAGTACTTC	CASSSTSLKYF
TRBD1	TRBV29-1	few	TRBJ1-2	TGCAGCGCCTCGACAGGGGGCTATGGCTACACCTTC	CSASTGGYGYTF
TRBD1	TRBV30	-	TRBJ1-2	TGTGCCTGGAGGGACAGGGGACATCCAGGGGGCTACACCTTC	CAWRDRGHPGGYTF
TRBD1	TRBV27	-	TRBJ1-5	TGTGCCAGCAGTTTCCGCAGGGGGTTGTCGAGCAATCAGCCCCAGCATTTT	CASSFRRGLSSNQPQHF
TRBD1	TRBV7-8	-	TRBJ2-7	TGTGCCAGCAGCTTATCGCCTACCCGACGGGCAGGGGGCACCTACGAGCAGTACTTC	CASSLSPTRRAGGTYEQYF
-	TRBV5-8	-	TRBJ1-1	TGTGCCAGCAGCTTGAGGCGGGGTCCCACTGAAGCTTTCTTT	CASSLRRGPTEAFF
-	TRBV2	medium-sized	TRBJ1-3	TGTGCCAGCAGTGAACAGGGCATCTCTGGAAACACCATATATTTT	CASSEQGISGNTIYF
-	TRBV20-1	-	TRBJ2-1	TGCAGTGCTAGCCGCGGGGGCAGCATGTTCTTC	CSASRGGSMFF
TRBD2	TRBV15	-	TRBJ2-1	TGTGCCACCAGCAGTCCCCGACTAGCGGCATCCTACAATGAGCAGTTCTTC	CATSSPRLAASYNEQFF
TRBD1	TRBV2	-	TRBJ1-3	TGTGCCAGCAGACAGGGGATTTCTGGAAACACCATATATTTT	CASRQGISGNTIYF
TRBD2	TRBV28	once	TRBJ2-7	TGTGCCAGCAGGACTAGCGGGATTAACGAGCAGTACTTC	CASRTSGINEQYF
-	TRBV7-2	-	TRBJ1-2	TGTGCCAGCAGCTTACAGGCAGGTGCTAACTATGGCTACACCTTC	CASSLQAGANYGYTF
TRBD1	TRBV6-1	-	TRBJ2-7	TGTGCCAGCAGCGCTGGGACAGGGGTTCTCTACGAGCAGTACTTC	CASSAGTGVLYEQYF
-	TRBV5-1	-	TRBJ2-2	TGCGCCAGCAGCTTGGCCGAGTTGACCGGGGAGCTGTTTTTT	CASSLAELTGELFF
TRBD2	TRBV9	-	TRBJ2-1	TGTGCCAGCAGCGTAGGATGGGGACTAGCGGGAGTGGGTTACAATGAGCAGTTCTTC	CASSVGWGLAGVGYNEQFF
-	TRBV5-1	-	TRBJ2-3	TGCGCCAGCAGCTTGTCAGGAGGCGTCACAGATACGCAGTATTTT	CASSLSGGVTDTQYF
-	TRBV19	-	TRBJ1-5	TGTGCCAGTAGTATTCGCCCTAAGGAGAGCAATCAGCCCCAGCATTTT	CASSIRPKESNQPQHF
-	TRBV2	once	TRBJ2-3	TGTGCCGGCAGTGCCAGCGGGTTTAGCACAGATACGCAGTATTTT	CAGSASGFSTDTQYF
-	TRBV7-2	once	TRBJ1-2	TGTGCCAGCAGCTTAGGACAGGCGATGGATGGCTACACCTTC	CASSLGQAMDGYTF
-	TRBV10-3	-	TRBJ2-3	TGTGCCATCAGGACAGGGACTAGCACAGATACGCAGTATTTT	CAIRTGTSTDTQYF
-	TRBV29-1	-	TRBJ1-1	TGCAGCGTTGTTTCCCGGGAAGCTTTCTTT	CSVVSREAFF
-	TRBV5-1	-	TRBJ2-2	TGCGCCAGCAGCCGGGACATATCATACACCGGGGAGCTGTTTTTT	CASSRDISYTGELFF
TRBD2	TRBV5-1	-	TRBJ2-7	TGCGCCAGCAGCTTGGAGGCTAGCGGGTTTTACGAGCAGTACTTC	CASSLEASGFYEQYF
TRBD1	TRBV5-3	-	TRBJ1-4	TGTGCCAGAAGCCCCGACCACAGGGGGCGTAGACCAACTAATGAAAAACTGTTTTTT	CARSPDHRGRRPTNEKLFF
-	TRBV7-2	-	TRBJ2-7	TGTGCCAGCAGCTTACTCCCGGGAGTAGGTGAGCAGTACTTC	CASSLLPGVGEQYF
TRBD1	TRBV6-6	-	TRBJ2-7	TGTGCCACCTCTCGGGACAGGGGCAACTACGAGCAGTACTTC	CATSRDRGNYEQYF
-	TRBV10-3	once	TRBJ1-5	TGTGCCATCAGTGAGTCCGTGGGGGGGAACAATCAGCCCCAGCATTTT	CAISESVGGNNQPQHF
-	TRBV30	-	TRBJ1-1	TGTGCCTGGAGTGTAGTCGGTGCTAGCACTGAAGCTTTCTTT	CAWSVVGASTEAFF
TRBD1	TRBV25-1	-	TRBJ1-6	TGTGCCAGCAGTAGGGGACAGGGAGGTTCACCCCTCCACTTT	CASSRGQGGSPLHF